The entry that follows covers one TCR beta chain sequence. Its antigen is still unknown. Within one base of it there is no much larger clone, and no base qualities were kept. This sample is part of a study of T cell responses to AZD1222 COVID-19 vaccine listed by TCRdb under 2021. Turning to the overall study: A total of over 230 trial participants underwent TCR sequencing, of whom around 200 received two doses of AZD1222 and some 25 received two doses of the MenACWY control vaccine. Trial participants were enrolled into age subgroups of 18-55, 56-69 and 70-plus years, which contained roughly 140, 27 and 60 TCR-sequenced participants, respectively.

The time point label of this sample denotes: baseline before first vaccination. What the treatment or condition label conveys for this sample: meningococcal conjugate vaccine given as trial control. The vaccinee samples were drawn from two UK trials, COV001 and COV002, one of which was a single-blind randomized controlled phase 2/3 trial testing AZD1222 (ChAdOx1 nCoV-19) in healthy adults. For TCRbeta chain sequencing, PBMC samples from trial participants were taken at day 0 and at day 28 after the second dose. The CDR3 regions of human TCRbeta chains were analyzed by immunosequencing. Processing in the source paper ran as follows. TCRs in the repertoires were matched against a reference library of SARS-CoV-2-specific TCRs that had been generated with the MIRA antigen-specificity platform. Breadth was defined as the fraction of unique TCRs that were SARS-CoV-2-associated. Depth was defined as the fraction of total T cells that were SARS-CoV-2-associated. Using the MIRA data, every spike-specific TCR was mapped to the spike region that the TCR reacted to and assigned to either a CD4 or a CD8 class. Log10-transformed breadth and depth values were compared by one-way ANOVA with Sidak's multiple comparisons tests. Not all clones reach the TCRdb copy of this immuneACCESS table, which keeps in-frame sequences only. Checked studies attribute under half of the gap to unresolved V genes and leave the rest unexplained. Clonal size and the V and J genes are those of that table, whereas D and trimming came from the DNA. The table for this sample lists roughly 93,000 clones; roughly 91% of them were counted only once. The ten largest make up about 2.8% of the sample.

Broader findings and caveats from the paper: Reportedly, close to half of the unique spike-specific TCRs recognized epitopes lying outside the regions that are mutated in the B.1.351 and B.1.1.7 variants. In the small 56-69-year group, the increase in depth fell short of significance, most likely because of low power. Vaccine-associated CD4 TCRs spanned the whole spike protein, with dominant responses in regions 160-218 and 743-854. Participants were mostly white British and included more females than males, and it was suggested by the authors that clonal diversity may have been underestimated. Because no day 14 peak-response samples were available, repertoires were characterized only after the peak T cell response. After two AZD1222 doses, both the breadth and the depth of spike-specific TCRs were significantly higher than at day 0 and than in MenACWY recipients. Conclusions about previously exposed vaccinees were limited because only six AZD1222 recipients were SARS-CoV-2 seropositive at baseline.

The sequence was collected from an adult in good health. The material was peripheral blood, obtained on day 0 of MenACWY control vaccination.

At the DNA level, the sequence is TGTGCCAGTAGTATCTGGGTTGGGGTGAACACTGAAGCTTTCTTT. The translation is CASSIWVGVNTEAFF. The chain is assembled from TRBV19 and TRBJ1-1; no D gene is confidently identified. V is reduced by 3 bases and J by 0 bases, leaving a spacing of 11 bases between them. From cysteine to phenylalanine, the CDR3 is 15 amino acids long. This entry keeps only the CDR3 DNA: 45 bases, framed from base 1. The germline V gene (reference sequence) yields LNHDA for CDR1 and SQIVND for CDR2.